This T cell receptor beta chain was captured in a study of response to subunit inactivated influenza vaccine (dated by TCRdb to the late 2010s). Background on the whole study: To follow how T cells responded to a trivalent subunit inactivated influenza vaccine, the researchers relied on deep quantitative profiling of the T cell receptor repertoire. Results the study describes overall, beyond this receptor: The authors proposed that each seasonal influenza vaccination may bring in only a limited number of new T cells.

The library was obtained by RT-PCR. The sample was run on an Illumina HiSeq 2500. TCRdb redid the processing of the public reads, applying fastp at Q25 and MiXCR, and retained in-frame beta chains. Here each entry gathers all rows of one CDR3 protein and keeps the most common genes and DNA. Recorded for this sample are hundreds of thousands of distinct CDR3 sequences; around 13% of them occurred a single time. The ten largest clones add up to 7.5% to 8% of the sample. CDR1 and CDR2, looked up from the germline V gene, are SGHDN and FVKESK. The CDR3 spans 13 residues, from the cysteine through the phenylalanine. Only the CDR3 DNA stays, 39 bases, in frame from base 1. V has 1 base trimmed and J has 5 bases trimmed; junction bases matching no gene number 1. Points on this clonotype: Its antigen is still unknown. No much larger clone exists at a distance of one base, and base qualities are not known.

Material: PBMCs from blood, obtained approximately 15 days before vaccination. The rearrangement combines TRBV14 with TRBJ1-2; 7 nucleotides in the junction match TRBD1. This receptor was taken from a man aged 45-65 years who received an inactivated influenza vaccine. Donor details come from another sample of the same person, matched by shared clones. The CDR3 here reads CASSQGTGYGYTF. Read as DNA, the sequence is TGTGCCAGCAGCCAAGGGACAGGTTATGGCTACACCTTC.